This entry is about one TCR beta chain. Its antigen has not been determined. The record has no base qualities; no much larger clone is one base away. TCRbeta CDR3 regions were amplified from genomic DNA using the immunoSEQ Assay, a bias-controlled multiplex PCR. The original pipeline was this. Nucleated cell counts per sample were estimated from amplification of reference gene primers within the assay. To quantify the absolute abundance of each unique TCRbeta CDR3 rearrangement, sequence reads were collapsed and filtered. Productive Simpson clonality was computed per sample as the square root of Simpson's diversity index over productive rearrangements. In TCRdb, the immuneACCESS table is reduced to in-frame sequences with V and J assigned. These tables do not hold every clone; where another copy was compared, an unresolved V gene accounts for under half, and the others remain unexplained. V, J and clone size are taken as reported in that table, and D and trimming were inferred from the DNA itself. The sample contains 120,000 or so clones, 81% of them found a single time. The ten top clones hold about 17% of the sample.

This specimen belongs to a study of blood T cell repertoires in COVID-19 (dated by TCRdb to 2018 to 2020). About the study as a whole: The collaborator samples originated in the United States, Italy and Spain and spanned the acute and convalescent phases of COVID-19. The prospective study material was composed of cDNA or gDNA derived from T cells, B-cell-depleted T cells, or PBMCs. The dataset comprised deeply sampled blood TCRbeta repertoires from subjects exposed to, actively infected with, or recovered from COVID-19. The repertoires were released in a freely available public database meant as a resource for research on the immune response to SARS-CoV-2. Samples came from the ongoing ImmuneRACE study (first 160 participants) plus 1,254 subjects from 6 global collaborators. A de-identified subject ID, COVID-19 status, age in years and sex were almost always included in the sample metadata. Where HLA class I and class II types were available, the types were taken from metadata supplied by the sample provider, not from assay-based typing. Study-wide conclusions, independent of this receptor: Clinical and demographic metadata were provided uncurated, with the amount varying by source and participant.

One collaborating source in Seattle enrolled patients while the patients were actively infected and followed the patients over time throughout the course of disease. Whole blood was collected in K2EDTA tubes by collaborating institutions according to the institutions' own protocols. For TCRbeta analysis, collaborators shipped samples in one of three forms: frozen whole blood, isolated PBMCs, or DNA extracted from either of those sample types. This receptor was identified in a young man with COVID-19, enrolled during active disease. Sequencing input: peripheral blood.

The CDR3: CSARDSSPYEQYF. Read as DNA, the sequence is TGCAGCGCCCGGGACAGTAGTCCCTACGAGCAGTACTTC. The rearranged segments are TRBV29-1 and TRBJ2-7, and 7 bases in between align with TRBD1. V is trimmed back by 7 bases and J by 2 bases, and the junction contains 8 bases that no gene match accounts for. The CDR3, cysteine through phenylalanine, is 13 amino acids long. Here the CDR3 DNA is all that survives: 39 bases in frame from base 1. Reading the germline V gene gives CDR1 SQVTM and CDR2 ANQGSEA.